This T cell receptor (beta chain) emerged from a study of CD8 T cells in Susac syndrome. Overall study results and limits: The study recognized that the number of individuals in its TCR sequencing and HLA analysis was relatively small.

When the RNA was reverse transcribed, random hexamers were used with an input of 0.5 to 1 ug. TCR beta CDR3 was amplified by immunoSEQ multiplex PCR. This amplification extended across 54 Vbeta and 13 Jbeta segments. Each CDR3 protein is one row after TCRdb ran MiXCR on the immunoSEQ multiplex PCR reads. The repertoire holds about 140,000 distinct CDR3 sequences, with 85% to 95% as singletons. Trimming took 2 bases from V and 12 from J, leaving 11 bases between them. The CDR3 has 12 amino acids. The germline V gene has CDR1 SGHTA and CDR2 FQGNSA. Concerning this clonotype: Antigen specificity is unknown.

Sequencing of TCR beta was carried out in blood CD8+ and CD4+ T cells. TEMRA cells were FACS-enriched, and CD8+ and CD4+ T cells were isolated negatively. This sequence originates from a human donor with multiple sclerosis. Input material: CD4+ T cells from PBMCs. This chain links TRBV7-2 with TRBJ2-1; a weak D match, TRBD1 (6 bases). CDR3 region: CASSLQGQLQFF. The CDR3 DNA reads TGTGCCAGCAGCTTACAGGGACAATTGCAGTTCTTC.